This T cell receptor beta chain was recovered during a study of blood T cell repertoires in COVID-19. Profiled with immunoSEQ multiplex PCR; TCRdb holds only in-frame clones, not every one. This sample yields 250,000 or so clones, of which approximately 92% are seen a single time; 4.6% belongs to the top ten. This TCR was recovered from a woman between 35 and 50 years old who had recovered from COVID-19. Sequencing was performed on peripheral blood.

CDR3 nucleotides: TGTGCCAGCAGCATTCTCCGGGACAGCAAGCGGGCCTCCTACGAGCAGTACGTC. This sequence encodes CASSILRDSKRASYEQYV. This rearrangement joins TRBV21-1 to TRBJ2-7; TRBD1, the D gene given by the table, was not confirmed from the DNA. TRBV21-1 corresponds to a pseudogene. The CDR3 is 18 amino acids.